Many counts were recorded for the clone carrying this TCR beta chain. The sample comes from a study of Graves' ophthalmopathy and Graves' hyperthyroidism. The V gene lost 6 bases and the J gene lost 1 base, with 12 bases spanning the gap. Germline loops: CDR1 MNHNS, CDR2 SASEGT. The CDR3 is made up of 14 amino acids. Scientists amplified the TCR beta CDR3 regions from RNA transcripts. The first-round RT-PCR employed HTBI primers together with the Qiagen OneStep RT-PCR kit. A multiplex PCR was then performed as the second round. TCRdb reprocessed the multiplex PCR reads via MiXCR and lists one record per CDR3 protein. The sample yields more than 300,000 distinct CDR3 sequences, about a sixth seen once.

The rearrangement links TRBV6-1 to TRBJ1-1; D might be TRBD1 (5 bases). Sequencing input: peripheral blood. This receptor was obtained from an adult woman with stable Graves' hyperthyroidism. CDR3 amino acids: CASRKGTANTEAFF. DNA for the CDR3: TGTGCCAGCAGGAAAGGGACGGCGAACACTGAAGCTTTCTTT.